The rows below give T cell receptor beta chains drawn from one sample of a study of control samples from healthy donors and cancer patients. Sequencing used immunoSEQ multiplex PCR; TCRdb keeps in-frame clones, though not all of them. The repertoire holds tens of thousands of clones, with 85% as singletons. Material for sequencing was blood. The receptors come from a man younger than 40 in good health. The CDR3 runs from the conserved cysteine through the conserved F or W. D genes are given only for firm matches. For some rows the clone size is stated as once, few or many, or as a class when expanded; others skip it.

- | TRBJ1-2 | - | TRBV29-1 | TGCAGCGCGCGACAGAATAGGGATGGCTACACCTTC | CSARQNRDGYTF
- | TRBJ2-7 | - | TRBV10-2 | TGCGCCAGCAGTGAGGGGGACTCCTACGAGCAGTACTTC | CASSEGDSYEQYF
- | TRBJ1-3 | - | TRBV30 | TGTGCCTGGAGTCCATCAGGGAACTCTGGAAACACCATATATTTT | CAWSPSGNSGNTIYF
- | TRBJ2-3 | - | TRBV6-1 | TGTGCCAGCAGTGAAGGAGGGATCCGCACAGATACGCAGTATTTT | CASSEGGIRTDTQYF
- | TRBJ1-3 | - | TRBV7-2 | TGTGCCAGCAGCTTAGGTCCGGAGATTGGAAACACCATATATTTT | CASSLGPEIGNTIYF
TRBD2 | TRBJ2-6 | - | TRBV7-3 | TGTGCCAGCAGCACGGGGGGGCGGGGGGGCCGCCTCTCTGGGGCCAACGTCCTGACTTTC | CASSTGGRGGRLSGANVLTF
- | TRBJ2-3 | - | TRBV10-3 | TGTGCCATCAGTGAGGGGGGGAAAGGCACAGATACGCAGTATTTT | CAISEGGKGTDTQYF
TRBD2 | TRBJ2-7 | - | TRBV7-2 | TGTGCCAGCAGCTCACCGGGACTATTCTACGAGCAGTACTTC | CASSSPGLFYEQYF
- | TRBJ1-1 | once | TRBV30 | TGTGCCTGGAGTGCCCGGGTCTCCGACACTGAAGCTTTCTTT | CAWSARVSDTEAFF
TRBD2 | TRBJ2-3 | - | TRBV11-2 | TGTGCCAGCAGCAGAGCGGGGGCGGTTAATACGCAGTATTTT | CASSRAGAVNTQYF
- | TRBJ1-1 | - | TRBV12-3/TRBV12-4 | TGTGCCAGCAGTTTCCAGCGAAACACTGAAGCTTTCTTT | CASSFQRNTEAFF
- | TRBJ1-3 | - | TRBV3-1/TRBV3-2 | TGTGCCAGCAGCCAAGCTGGAAACACCATATATTTT | CASSQAGNTIYF
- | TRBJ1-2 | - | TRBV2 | TGTGCCAGCAGTGTAGAAACGTACTATGGCTACACCTTC | CASSVETYYGYTF
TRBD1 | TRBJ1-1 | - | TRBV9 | TGTGCCAGCAGCGCCCAAGCCGGGACAGGAGACACTGAAGCTTTCTTT | CASSAQAGTGDTEAFF
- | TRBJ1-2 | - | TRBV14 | TGTGCCAGCAGCCCGGGACGGGCTTTTGACTATGGCTACACCTTC | CASSPGRAFDYGYTF
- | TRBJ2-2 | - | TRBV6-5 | TGTGCCAGCAGACGTATTAAAGGGACCACCGGGGAGCTGTTTTTT | CASRRIKGTTGELFF
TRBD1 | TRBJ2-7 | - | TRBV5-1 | TGCGCCAGCAGCTCCCCCGACAGGGGTGAGCAGTACTTC | CASSSPDRGEQYF
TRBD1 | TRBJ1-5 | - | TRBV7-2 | TGTGCCAGCAGCGCCTCAGGGGGCAACCAGCCCCAGCATTTT | CASSASGGNQPQHF
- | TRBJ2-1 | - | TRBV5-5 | TGTGCCAGCAGCTTGGACAGGGCCTACAATGAGCAGTTCTTC | CASSLDRAYNEQFF
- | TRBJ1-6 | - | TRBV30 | TGTGCCTGTCCGACAGGTCCTCGAATTTCACCCCTCCACTTT | CACPTGPRISPLHF
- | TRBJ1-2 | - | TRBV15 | TGTGCCACCAGCAGGGCACGTATACCCAACTATGGCTACACCTTC | CATSRARIPNYGYTF
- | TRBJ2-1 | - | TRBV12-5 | TGTGCTAGTGGTTTGGTCGATGAGCAGTTCTTC | CASGLVDEQFF
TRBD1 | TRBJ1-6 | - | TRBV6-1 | TGTGCCAGCAGTGAAGCTGGACAGGGGAACTCACCCCTCCACTTT | CASSEAGQGNSPLHF
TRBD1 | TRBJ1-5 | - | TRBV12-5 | TGTGCTAGTGGTCAAGGGACAGCTAGCAATCAGCCCCAGCATTTT | CASGQGTASNQPQHF
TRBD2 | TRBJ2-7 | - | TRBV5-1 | TGCGCCAGCAGCCCAGCGGGAAGCTCCTACGAGCAGTACTTC | CASSPAGSSYEQYF
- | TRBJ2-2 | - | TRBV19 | TGTGCCAGTAGTATTTGGACAACCGGGGAGCTGTTTTTT | CASSIWTTGELFF
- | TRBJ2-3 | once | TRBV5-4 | TGTGCCAGCAGCCCCCGGGGAGCAGATACGCAGTATTTT | CASSPRGADTQYF
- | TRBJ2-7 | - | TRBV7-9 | TGTGCCAGCAGCTCCGTCGGCGGGGCCTACGAGCAGTACTTC | CASSSVGGAYEQYF
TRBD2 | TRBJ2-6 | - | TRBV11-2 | TGTGCCAGCAGCCCTCTAGCGGACGGGGCCAACGTCCTGACTTTC | CASSPLADGANVLTF
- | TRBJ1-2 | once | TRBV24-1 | TGTGCCACCAGTACCGGCGACAGGACTGCTAACTATGGCTACACCTTC | CATSTGDRTANYGYTF
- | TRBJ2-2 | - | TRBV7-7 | TGTGCCAGCAGCTCCGGACATATAGGCACCGGGGAGCTGTTTTTT | CASSSGHIGTGELFF
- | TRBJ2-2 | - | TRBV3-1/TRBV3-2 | TGTGCCAGCAGCCCTGTAGAGGGCACCGGGGAGCTGTTTTTT | CASSPVEGTGELFF
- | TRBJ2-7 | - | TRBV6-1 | TGTGCCAGCAGTGAAGCCCAGGCGGGGAGCGGCTCCTACGAGCAGTACTTC | CASSEAQAGSGSYEQYF
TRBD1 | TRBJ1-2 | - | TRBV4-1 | TGCGCCAGCAGCCAACCGTGGGTCGGGACAGGCGGTGGCTACACCTTC | CASSQPWVGTGGGYTF
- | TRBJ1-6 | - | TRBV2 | TGTGCCAGCAGTGATGGGGGAGTCGGGTCACCCCTCCACTTT | CASSDGGVGSPLHF
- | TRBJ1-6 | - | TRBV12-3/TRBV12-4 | TGTGCCAGCAGTTTAAGACCTAGGTCACCCCTCCACTTT | CASSLRPRSPLHF
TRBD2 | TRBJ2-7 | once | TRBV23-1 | TGCGCCAGCAGTCCCGGACTAGCGTATCCTGCCGAGCAGTACTTC | CASSPGLAYPAEQYF
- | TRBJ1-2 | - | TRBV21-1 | TGTGCCAGCAGCAACACTTTGACAGAAAACTATGGCTACACCTTC | CASSNTLTENYGYTF
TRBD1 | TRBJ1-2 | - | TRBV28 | TGTGCCAGCAGCGGGACAGTTAACTATGGCTACACCTTC | CASSGTVNYGYTF
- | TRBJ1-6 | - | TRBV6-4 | TGTGCCAGCAGCCAAAGCTCCTATAATTCACCCCTCCACTTT | CASSQSSYNSPLHF
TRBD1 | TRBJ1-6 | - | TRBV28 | TGTGCCAGCAGTTTAGGGACAGGGGGTTCACCCCTCCACTTT | CASSLGTGGSPLHF